What follows are 4 T cell receptor beta chains derived from one specimen sequenced in a study of blood T cell repertoires in COVID-19. Clones were sequenced by immunoSEQ multiplex PCR, and TCRdb holds only the in-frame ones, with some missing. The sample lists roughly 310,000 clones, about 88% seen once, with over 9% in the top ten. Sequenced sample: PBMCs or T cells enriched from blood (not recorded which). These receptors were taken from a woman aged 40 to 50 who had recovered from COVID-19.

This chain uses TRBV24-1 with TRBJ2-1; TRBD1 matches 7 bases. The germline gives CDR1 KGHDR, CDR2 SFDVKD. CDR3 length: 16 residues. V lost 4 bases and J lost 0; bases outside the gene matches: 5. The CDR3 is CATSELGQSSYNEQFF. CDR3 DNA: TGTGCCACCAGTGAATTGGGACAGAGCTCCTACAATGAGCAGTTCTTC.

In its sample, this clone was seen a few times. The V and J genes are TRBV15 and TRBJ2-1; D ambiguous. Trimming stripped 1 base from V and 8 bases from J, with 9 bases between. Germline assignment: CDR1 LNHNV and CDR2 YYDKDF (reference sequence). This CDR3 has 13 residues. The CDR3: CATSRGATDEQFF. The CDR3 DNA reads TGTGCCACCAGCAGAGGGGCCACCGATGAGCAGTTCTTC.

This chain links TRBV7-9 with TRBJ1-1; 7 bases fit TRBD1. CDR1 is SEHNR and CDR2 is FQNEAQ in the germline V gene (reference sequence). V lost 3 bases and J lost 6; bases outside the gene matches: 10. The CDR3 loop spans 15 amino acids. In DNA, the CDR3 is TGTGCCAGCAGCTTTTCGTTTAGGGGGCAGCCTGAAGCTTTCTTT. It encodes CASSFSFRGQPEAFF.

The chain links TRBV5-1 to TRBJ1-1, with no clear D. The CDR3 spans 15 residues. V dropped 2 bases and J dropped 0 bases, with 11 bases sitting between them. Germline V gene sequence: CDR1 SGHRS, CDR2 YFSETQ. CDR3 coding DNA: TGCGCCAGCAGCTTATCACAGCTGATGAACACTGAAGCTTTCTTT. This gives the protein CASSLSQLMNTEAFF. The full variable domain, completed using reference TRBV5-1 and TRBJ1-1, is KAGVTQTPRYLIKTRGQQVTLSCSPISGHRSVSWYQQTPGQGLQFLFEYFSETQRNKGNFPGRFSGRQFSNSRSEMNVSTLELGDSALYLCASSLSQLMNTEAFFGQGTRLTVV.